These 29 T cell receptor beta chains were sequenced from one sample in a study of blood T cells in healthy people across ages. A second PCR, run for roughly 7 to 12 cycles, used a sample-barcoded 5' primer plus a J-beta primer mix. TCRdb called the 5' RACE reads again in MiXCR, with one record for every CDR3 protein. The table lists about 580,000 distinct CDR3 sequences, 40% to 55% of them singletons. Sequenced material: blood. The receptors stem from an elderly man in good health.

This chain links TRBV20-1 with TRBJ2-6; D might be TRBD1 (6 bases). Trimming stripped 6 bases from V and 2 bases from J, with 20 bases between. Germline-derived CDR1 and CDR2 are DFQATT and SNEGSKA (reference sequence). The CDR3 spans 17 residues. This CDR3 is CSAGDKGQSAGANVLTF. CDR3 nucleotides: TGCAGTGCGGGGGACAAAGGGCAGAGTGCTGGGGCCAACGTCCTGACTTTC.

The chain has TRBV6-1 and TRBJ2-1; 9 nucleotides agree with TRBD2. The DNA end is a closer match to TRBJ2-7, so the J assignment may be wrong. From germline, CDR1 is MNHNS and CDR2 SASEGT. The CDR3 consists of 14 residues. This chain's CDR3 is CASIPSGNYNEQYF. As DNA, the CDR3 is TGTGCCAGCATACCTAGCGGGAACTACAATGAGCAGTACTTC.

This clonotype turned up a few times. One junction end does not reproduce the germline sequence, and a read error may be involved. J is TRBJ2-5 and V is TRBV7-2; either TRBD1 or TRBD2 may supply D (5 bases each). The CDR3 loop spans 14 amino acids. Per germline, CDR1 SGHTA and CDR2 FQGNSA. The DNA of the CDR3 is TGTGCCAGCACCTTAAGGGGAGTAGGGGAGACCCAGTACTTC. Translated: CASTLRGVGETQYF.

The table lists this clonotype with a few counts. The V call is TRBV2, the J call TRBJ2-1; 7 nucleotides line up with TRBD2. The CDR3 covers 15 residues. Germline loops: CDR1 SNHLY, CDR2 FYNNEI. J was trimmed by 2 bases and V by 4 bases; bases with no gene match: 5. CDR3 amino acids: CASSVSAGPYNEQFF. DNA for the CDR3: TGTGCCAGCAGTGTATCAGCGGGACCCTACAATGAGCAGTTCTTC.

In nucleotides, the CDR3 is TGTGCCAGCAGTGCACGGGGGCCGGGCTACAATGAGCAGTTCTTC. This sequence encodes CASSARGPGYNEQFF. The rearrangement joins TRBV6-1 to TRBJ2-1; D could derive from TRBD1 or TRBD2 (6 bases each). This CDR3 is built from 15 residues. CDR1 and CDR2 (germline): MNHNS, SASEGT. V lost 4 bases and J 3 bases, leaving 13 bases between the germline ends.

The sample holds many counts of this clonotype. The V call is TRBV7-9, the J call TRBJ1-2; 9 bases map to TRBD1. The CDR3 consists of 15 residues. V shed 2 bases, J shed 5 bases, and the junction held 6 bases outside the gene matches. Germline values: CDR1 SEHNR, CDR2 FQNEAQ (reference sequence). CDR3 coding DNA: TGTGCCAGCAGCTTAAGGGGACAGGGCGCATATGGCTACACCTTC. It yields the protein CASSLRGQGAYGYTF.

The rearrangement joins TRBV28 to TRBJ2-5; possibly TRBD2 for D (7 bases). Germline assignment: CDR1 MDHEN and CDR2 SYDVKM. V lost 11 bases and J lost 11, with 30 bases in between. This CDR3 comprises 15 residues. The CDR3 DNA is TGTGCCGTCCAGGGAGGGGGAAACTCTTTACTGGGGCAGTACTTC. This translates into CAVQGGGNSLLGQYF. The entire variable domain, with the rest obtained from reference TRBV28 and TRBJ2-5, is as follows: DVKVTQSSRYLVKRTGEKVFLECVQDMDHENMFWYRQDPGLGLRLIYFSYDVKMKEKGDIPEGYSVSREKKERFSLILESASTNQTSMYLCAVQGGGNSLLGQYFGPGTRLLVL.

In regard to this clonotype: At one boundary the junction diverges from the germline segment, which might be a read error. The V and J genes are TRBV6-5 and TRBJ2-1; a weak D match, TRBD1 (6 bases). This CDR3 is built from 14 residues. Germline V gene lookup returns CDR1 MNHEY and CDR2 SVGAGI. The CDR3 region has the DNA TGTGCCAGCAGTTCCCCCGGACAGTTCAATGACCAGTTCTTC. Amino acid sequence: CASSSPGQFNDQFF.

This clonotype was detected a few times. V gene TRBV7-9 combines with J gene TRBJ2-1, with 7 bases matching TRBD1. V shed 4 bases, J shed 8 bases, and the junction held 11 bases outside the gene matches. CDR1 SEHNR and CDR2 FQNEAQ come from the germline V gene (reference sequence). The CDR3 runs 15 residues. The CDR3 sequence: CASSSRGQGDDEQFF. CDR3 bases: TGTGCCAGCAGCTCACGGGGCCAGGGGGATGATGAGCAGTTCTTC.

V is TRBV3-1 and J is TRBJ2-1, with TRBD2 matching 8 bases. Germline V CDR1 and CDR2: LGHDT, YNNKEL (reference sequence). The ends lost 7 bases at V and 5 bases at J; junction bases unmatched: 7. The CDR3 has 14 residues. For the CDR3, the DNA is TGTGCCAGCACCTCCGGGACTAGTAACAATGAGCAGTTCTTC. Translation gives CASTSGTSNNEQFF.

The chain couples TRBV20-1 to TRBJ2-2; D ambiguous. The V end was cut by 3 bases, the J end by 1 base, with 9 bases between. Germline V CDR1 and CDR2: DFQATT, SNEGSKA (reference sequence). The CDR3 has 14 amino acids. Here the CDR3 DNA reads TGCAGTGCTAGCTTGCAAGAGAACACCGGGGAGCTGTTTTTT. Translated: CSASLQENTGELFF.

The gene calls are TRBV9 and TRBJ2-1, with 8 bases that match TRBD2. Germline assignment: CDR1 SGDLS and CDR2 YYNGEE. The CDR3 spans 16 residues. The J segment lost 1 base and the V segment lost 0 bases, leaving 3 bases of the junction unmatched. CDR3 coding DNA: TGTGCCAGCAGCGTAGATCCGGGGGGGTCCTACAATGAGCAGTTCTTC. It specifies CASSVDPGGSYNEQFF.

The CDR3 here is CASSLVGQGGYNEQYF. The CDR3 DNA sequence: TGCGCCAGCAGCTTGGTCGGACAGGGGGGATACAATGAGCAGTACTTC. V gene TRBV5-1 combines with J gene TRBJ2-5; 10 bases line up with TRBD1. V gave up 0 bases and J gave up 11 bases; unmatched junction bases: 13. This CDR3 has 16 residues. Germline V lookup: CDR1 SGHRS, CDR2 YFSETQ.

This sequence joins TRBV3-1 and TRBJ1-4, with D perhaps TRBD1 (6 bases). The germline gives CDR1 LGHDT, CDR2 YNNKEL (reference sequence). This CDR3 contains 12 residues. V shed 6 bases and J shed 8 bases, with 10 bases lying between them. The CDR3 sequence is CASSYRVEKLFF. DNA for the CDR3: TGTGCCAGCAGTTACAGGGTCGAAAAACTGTTTTTT.

In its sample, this clonotype was seen a few times. V usage is TRBV12-3 or TRBV12-4 and J usage is TRBJ2-3; 12 positions match TRBD2. CDR3 length: 18 amino acids. V trimming: 0 bases; J trimming: 4 bases; junction bases outside the gene matches: 8. CDR3 nucleotides: TGTGCCAGCAGTTTAGCCTCACTAGCGGGGGGATCGGCAGATACGCAGTATTTT. Translating gives CASSLASLAGGSADTQYF.

The chain has TRBV27 and TRBJ2-7, with 10 positions matching TRBD1. Germline loops: CDR1 MNHEY, CDR2 SMNVEV (reference sequence). CDR3 size: 16 residues. V trimming: 5 bases; J trimming: 0 bases; junction bases outside the gene matches: 7. The DNA for the CDR3 is TGTGCCAGCAGTCCCTCCCGGACAGGGGGCTCCTACGAGCAGTACTTC. This gives the protein CASSPSRTGGSYEQYF.

The J gene is TRBJ1-1, the V gene TRBV5-1; D is perhaps TRBD1 (5 bases). V lost 7 bases, J lost 1 base, and 8 bases lay in between. This CDR3 contains 12 residues. Germline CDR1 SGHRS, CDR2 YFSETQ. The DNA of the CDR3 is TGCGCCAGCCAGACAGAGAACACTGAAGCTTTCTTT. This codes for CASQTENTEAFF.

The chain combines TRBV20-1 with TRBJ2-1; D may be TRBD1 (6 bases). The germline V gene has CDR1 DFQATT and CDR2 SNEGSKA (reference sequence). The CDR3 covers 13 residues. Trimming left V 3 bases short and J 2 bases short, with 8 bases between. The CDR3 sequence is CSASTGTYNEQFF. The DNA for the CDR3 is TGCAGTGCTAGCACAGGGACCTACAATGAGCAGTTCTTC.

The chain couples TRBV9 to TRBJ1-1, with TRBD1 as a possible D gene (5 bases). Germline V gene lookup returns CDR1 SGDLS and CDR2 YYNGEE. The CDR3 is 18 residues long. Trimming took 3 bases from V and 1 from J, leaving 22 bases between them. The CDR3 loop reads CASSALQGGKKGNTEAFF. The CDR3 nucleotides are TGTGCCAGCAGCGCCCTCCAGGGAGGGAAGAAGGGGAACACTGAAGCTTTCTTT.

The chain links TRBV20-1 to TRBJ1-1; D remains unclear. The CDR3 consists of 12 residues. The V end was cut by 5 bases, the J end by 2 bases, with 9 bases between. The V gene's germline CDR1 is DFQATT and CDR2 SNEGSKA (reference sequence). CDR3: CSARPFNTEAFF. DNA of the CDR3: TGCAGTGCTCGACCATTTAACACTGAAGCTTTCTTT.

The V gene is TRBV12-3 or TRBV12-4, the J gene TRBJ1-1, with D possibly matching TRBD1 (6 bases). V gave up 7 bases and J gave up 3 bases, with 15 bases separating them. The CDR3 has 14 residues. The CDR3 nucleotides are TGTGCCAGCAATGGACAGATTATAGACACTGAAGCTTTCTTT. Protein sequence: CASNGQIIDTEAFF.

The chain joins TRBV5-5 to TRBJ1-2; TRBD1 aligns across 7 bases. V lost 4 bases to trimming and J lost 2 bases; unmatched junction nucleotides: 5. CDR1 is SGHKS and CDR2 is YYEKEE in the germline V gene (reference sequence). The CDR3 has 14 residues. The CDR3 loop is CASSSGTVNYGYTF. The CDR3 DNA reads TGTGCCAGCAGCAGCGGGACAGTCAACTATGGCTACACCTTC.

The rearrangement uses TRBV4-2 and TRBJ2-1; TRBD2 might be the D (6 bases). With 2 bases removed from V and 6 bases from J, the gap between germline ends came to 14 bases. The CDR3 sequence is 15 residues long. Germline CDR1 and CDR2: LGHNA and YNFKEQ. DNA for the CDR3: TGTGCCAGCAGCCAATTGAGGGACGGGGGCAATGAGCAGTTCTTC. Its translation is CASSQLRDGGNEQFF.

The chain joins TRBV28 to TRBJ1-2; 10 positions match TRBD1. J gave up 5 bases and V 6 bases, and 18 bases lay outside the gene matches. Germline V gene sequence: CDR1 MDHEN, CDR2 SYDVKM. This CDR3 comprises 18 residues. This CDR3 is CASRIHGTGAVGPYGYTF. In DNA form, the CDR3 reads TGTGCCAGCAGGATTCACGGGACAGGGGCGGTGGGACCTTATGGCTACACCTTC.

V is TRBV25-1 and J is TRBJ2-7; TRBD1 aligns across 11 bases. CDR1 is MGHDK, CDR2 SYGVNS, per germline. CDR3 length: 14 amino acids. The trim removed 8 bases at V and 2 bases at J, leaving 5 bases unmatched. The CDR3 region has the DNA TGTGCCAGCGTAGGGACAGGGGGTCCCTACGAGCAGTACTTC. Amino acids: CASVGTGGPYEQYF.

This clonotype was seen a single time. The chain is built from TRBV5-1 and TRBJ2-3; D is undetermined. Germline CDR1 is SGHRS and CDR2 is YFSETQ. There are 13 residues in the CDR3. V shed 5 bases and J shed 4 bases, with 11 bases lying between them. The CDR3 DNA sequence: TGCGCCAGCAGGGATGGGGTCCCAGATACGCAGTATTTT. Its protein product is CASRDGVPDTQYF.

The rearrangement joins TRBV7-9 to TRBJ2-7; D tentatively reads TRBD1 or TRBD2 (7 bases each). The end of the DNA is better explained by TRBJ2-4, so the J call may be wrong. Germline CDR1 and CDR2: SEHNR and FQNEAQ (reference sequence). The CDR3 has 14 residues. CDR3 sequence: CASRPQGGSNIQYF. DNA of the CDR3: TGTGCCAGCAGACCCCAGGGGGGGTCGAACATTCAGTACTTC.

The count of this clonotype is one. The V and J genes are TRBV7-3 and TRBJ2-2; 12 nucleotides align to TRBD2. The V segment lost 5 bases and the J segment 6 bases; nucleotides outside the gene matches: 4. The germline gives CDR1 SGHTA, CDR2 FQGTGA. There are 15 residues in the CDR3. The CDR3, as DNA: TGTGCCAGCAGCACCCTAGCGGGGGGGGCCGGGGAGCTGTTTTTT. Its protein product is CASSTLAGGAGELFF.

This clonotype came up a few times. CDR3 sequence (DNA): TGTGCCAGCAGCTTAGGAGGCGGTGTGTTGTCGGGCGAGCAGTTCTTC. It encodes CASSLGGGVLSGEQFF. This chain uses TRBV7-2 with TRBJ2-1; D is ambiguous. Germline V gives CDR1 SGHTA, CDR2 FQGNSA. The ends were cut back, 1 base at V and 10 bases at J, with 20 bases in the middle. The CDR3 covers 16 residues.